This TCR beta chain was identified in a study of Tregs in tolerant kidney transplant recipients. As for the study in general: Mixed chimerism was transient after nonmyeloablative marrow transplants from related graft donors. Study outcomes and limitations: Tolerant patients' donor-specific Tregs expanded beyond overall Tregs, suggesting antigen-driven growth.

The CDR3 has 15 amino acids. The repertoire was sequenced with immunoSEQ multiplex PCR; TCRdb's copy has only in-frame clones and lacks some. The table lists more than 75,000 clones, more than 85% of them singletons. This clone was seen a handful of times. Its target is not known. Sequencing used CD4+ T cells from blood, obtained before the transplant. The TCR originated in a human donor who received a combined kidney and bone marrow transplant. This sequence joins TRBV12-1 and TRBJ2-7; the table's D call, TRBD2, has no DNA check behind it. TRBV12-1 is assigned pseudogene status. The CDR3 protein is CASSFIPSSGGEQYF. CDR3 nucleotide sequence: TGTGCCAGCAGCTTTATCCCAAGTTCAGGAGGCGAGCAGTACTTC.